The 19 T cell receptor beta chains reported below all come from one sample, sequenced in a study of regulatory T cells in long-lasting Graves disease. Stated time point: persistent/refractory GD, antithyroid drugs over 5 years with positive TRAb. Generation of the TCR library employed RNA extracted from PBMCs. The TCR beta library used iRepertoire HTBI primers with Arm-PCR amplification of CDR3. From the multiplex PCR reads, TCRdb called clonotypes with MiXCR, one entry per CDR3 protein. The sample yields some 470,000 distinct CDR3 sequences, under 25% seen once. This specimen consisted of peripheral blood mononuclear cells (PBMCs), obtained when the disease was refractory, from a patient treated with antithyroid drugs. These receptors were collected from a female donor with Graves disease.

This chain joins TRBV5-4 and TRBJ2-3; D perhaps matches TRBD2 (6 bases). The CDR3 contains 16 residues. Trimming cost V 0 bases and J 1 base, with 12 bases left between them. Germline CDR1 is SGHNT and CDR2 is YYREEE (reference sequence). DNA for the CDR3: TGTGCCAGCAGCTTGGCCAGGGCTAGCGGCACAGATACGCAGTATTTT. Amino acid sequence: CASSLARASGTDTQYF.

On this clonotype itself: A read error may be the cause here, since a much bigger clone is one base away. The CDR3 nucleotides are TGTGCCAGCAGTGAAGTGGGGAAGCCCCAGCATTTT. Protein product: CASSEVGKPQHF. The chain carries TRBV6-1 and TRBJ1-5, with unresolved D. CDR1 is MNHNS, CDR2 SASEGT, per germline. V was clipped by 1 base and J by 8 bases, with 6 bases between them. This CDR3 is 12 amino acids long.

The chain recombines TRBV6-5 with TRBJ1-1; D ambiguous. Trimming stripped 4 bases from V and 1 base from J, with 19 bases between. The CDR3 covers 17 residues. From germline, CDR1 is MNHEY and CDR2 SVGAGI. For the CDR3, the DNA is TGTGCCAGCAGTTCCAAAGCCGCTGGTAGGTGGAACACTGAAGCTTTCTTT. Its protein product is CASSSKAAGRWNTEAFF.

The V gene is TRBV7-3, the J gene TRBJ2-3, with D possibly being TRBD1 (6 bases). Trimming pared 5 bases from V and 4 bases from J, leaving 19 bases between. Germline V gene lookup returns CDR1 SGHTA and CDR2 FQGTGA. The CDR3 length is 16 residues. Here the CDR3 reads CASSLRVLQGSDTQYF. CDR3 sequence (DNA): TGTGCCAGCAGCCTACGGGTTTTGCAGGGGTCAGATACGCAGTATTTT. Full variable domain (outside the CDR3, taken from reference TRBV7-3 and TRBJ2-3): GAGVSQTPSNKVTEKGKYVELRCDPISGHTALYWYRQSLGQGPEFLIYFQGTGAADDSGLPNDRFFAVRPEGSVSTLKIQRTERGDSAVYLCASSLRVLQGSDTQYFGPGTRLTVL.

This clonotype was seen only a few times. This chain connects TRBV7-8 to TRBJ2-7; D perhaps matches TRBD1 (6 bases). Trimming took off 4 bases at V and 4 bases at J, with 11 bases between the two ends. CDR1 is SGHVS and CDR2 is FQNEAQ in the germline V gene. The CDR3 runs to 13 residues. The CDR3 DNA sequence: TGTGCCAGCAGCTCCGCAAGGGGGTACGAGCAGTACTTC. It yields the protein CASSSARGYEQYF.

The CDR3 loop reads CASSPIAGTYNEQFF. The CDR3 DNA reads TGTGCCAGCAGCCCTATAGCGGGGACCTACAATGAGCAGTTCTTC. The rearrangement uses TRBV12-3 or TRBV12-4 and TRBJ2-1, with TRBD2 matching 8 bases. The CDR3 length is 15 residues. J was trimmed by 2 bases and V by 6 bases; bases with no gene match: 6.

Many counts were recorded for this clonotype. The V call is TRBV28, the J call TRBJ1-2; D call uncertain. The CDR3 runs 13 residues. Per germline, CDR1 MDHEN and CDR2 SYDVKM. The V and J ends lost 6 bases and 5 bases respectively, with 13 bases between them. CDR3 loop: CASSTPGPYGYTF. The CDR3 DNA is TGTGCCAGCAGCACCCCCGGCCCGTATGGCTACACCTTC.

This clonotype was found many times. V is TRBV12-3 or TRBV12-4 and J is TRBJ1-6; D unclear. Trimming removed 6 bases at V and 7 bases at J, with 10 bases between. This CDR3 contains 13 residues. The CDR3 loop is CASRGDPNSPLHF. CDR3 nucleotides: TGTGCCAGCAGAGGCGACCCCAATTCACCCCTCCACTTT.

The V and J genes are TRBV2 and TRBJ1-1, with D uncertain. V lost 7 bases, J lost 10 bases, and 13 bases lay in between. The V gene's germline CDR1 is SNHLY and CDR2 FYNNEI. The CDR3 spans 11 residues. The CDR3 here is CASILHQVAFF. The CDR3 nucleotides are TGTGCCAGCATTTTACACCAGGTAGCTTTCTTT.

This clonotype occurred many times. The V gene is TRBV24-1, the J gene TRBJ1-5; D gene ambiguous. CDR1 and CDR2 from the germline V gene are KGHDR and SFDVKD. Trimming took 4 bases from V and 9 from J, leaving 15 bases between them. This CDR3 is built from 14 residues. For the CDR3, the DNA is TGTGCCACCAGTGAAGGGCCGGCCTGGGGGCCCCAGCATTTT. It is translated as CATSEGPAWGPQHF.

This clonotype was picked up many times. The chain recombines TRBV28 with TRBJ1-4; 7 bases fit TRBD1. CDR1 is MDHEN and CDR2 is SYDVKM in the germline V gene. V trimming: 4 bases; J trimming: 8 bases; junction bases outside the gene matches: 13. This CDR3 comprises 16 residues. The CDR3 protein is CASSSPSTGAVEKLFF. CDR3 coding DNA: TGTGCCAGCAGTTCCCCATCAACAGGGGCGGTCGAAAAACTGTTTTTT. Looking up the rest from reference TRBV28 and TRBJ1-4 gives the full variable domain: DVKVTQSSRYLVKRTGEKVFLECVQDMDHENMFWYRQDPGLGLRLIYFSYDVKMKEKGDIPEGYSVSREKKERFSLILESASTNQTSMYLCASSSPSTGAVEKLFFGSGTQLSVL.

This clonotype has only a few counts. This chain joins TRBV10-3 and TRBJ2-5; TRBD2 is a possible D gene (7 bases). Trimming removed 3 bases at V and 5 bases at J, with 13 bases between. CDR3 size: 14 residues. The germline V gene encodes CDR1 ENHRY and CDR2 SYGVKD. CDR3 DNA sequence: TGTGCCATCAGTGAAGGGGGGGCGGAGGAGACCCAGTACTTC. It yields the protein CAISEGGAEETQYF.

Notes on this clonotype: This sequence may be a read error, since a much larger clone differs from it by one base. The J gene is TRBJ1-5, the V gene TRBV28; D gene unclear. The CDR3 has 12 residues. Germline V CDR1 and CDR2: MDHEN, SYDVKM. The CDR3 loop reads CASLDPFNPRHF. CDR3 DNA: TGTGCCAGCCTGGACCCCTTCAATCCCCGGCATTTT.

This clonotype was observed a few times. The gene calls are TRBV7-9 and TRBJ2-4, with TRBD1 matching over 11 bases. The CDR3 contains 11 residues. Germline trimming cut 5 bases from V and 14 bases from J; bases unmatched to any gene: 2. The germline CDR1 and CDR2 sequences are SEHNR and FQNEAQ (reference sequence). This CDR3 is CASSAGQGEYF. The CDR3 DNA follows: TGTGCCAGCAGCGCGGGACAGGGGGAGTACTTC.

The chain carries TRBV6-5 and TRBJ2-6; D gene ambiguous. Germline lookup yields CDR1 MNHEY and CDR2 SVGAGI. With 0 bases removed from V and 3 bases from J, the gap between germline ends came to 9 bases. The CDR3 sequence is 16 residues long. CDR3 in amino acids: CASSYSSGYGANVLTF. DNA of the CDR3: TGTGCCAGCAGTTACTCGTCCGGGTATGGGGCCAACGTCCTGACTTTC.

This clonotype was counted only a few times. V is TRBV20-1 and J is TRBJ1-1; possibly TRBD1 for D (5 bases). The germline V gene has CDR1 DFQATT and CDR2 SNEGSKA (reference sequence). The CDR3 is made up of 15 amino acids. V dropped 3 bases and J dropped 4 bases, with 18 bases sitting between them. CDR3 region: CSASFSLKGITEAFF. The CDR3 nucleotides are TGCAGTGCTAGTTTCAGCTTAAAGGGGATCACTGAAGCTTTCTTT.

In nucleotides, the CDR3 is TGTGCCAGCAGCCAAGGGGGTTCCTACAATGAGCAGTTCTTC. Its translation is CASSQGGSYNEQFF. The chain combines TRBV3-1 with TRBJ2-1; D unclear. Germline CDR1 and CDR2: LGHDT and YNNKEL (reference sequence). Trimming removed 1 base from V and 1 base from J, with 5 bases in between. The CDR3 consists of 14 residues.

The V call is TRBV29-1, the J call TRBJ1-4, with D perhaps matching TRBD1 (6 bases). The CDR3 length is 13 residues. Trimming removed 4 bases at V and 3 bases at J, with 9 bases between. The germline V gene encodes CDR1 SQVTM and CDR2 ANQGSEA. DNA for the CDR3: TGCAGCGTTGGAGGGGGACCTAATGAAAAACTGTTTTTT. It codes for CSVGGGPNEKLFF.

This clonotype was observed at least ten times. In this CDR3 the conserved last residue, phenylalanine or tryptophan, is missing, so a read error is likely. The DNA is left out, because the CDR3 cannot be placed on it with certainty; the CDR3 is given as TCRdb lists it. V and J are TRBV3-1 and TRBJ2-7; the table's D call of TRBD2 was not tested on the DNA. The length of the CDR3 is 12 amino acids, counting both ends. Germline V CDR1 and CDR2: LGHDT, YNNKEL (reference sequence). CDR3: CASSQGLAGFLL.